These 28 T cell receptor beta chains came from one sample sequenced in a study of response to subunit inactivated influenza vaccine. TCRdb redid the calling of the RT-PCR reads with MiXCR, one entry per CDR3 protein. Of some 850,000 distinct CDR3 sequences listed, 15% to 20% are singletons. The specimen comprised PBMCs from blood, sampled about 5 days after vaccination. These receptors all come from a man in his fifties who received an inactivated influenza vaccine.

The CDR3 nucleotides read TGTGCCAGCAGGGACAGCGCCTCTGGAAACACCATATATTTT. It encodes CASRDSASGNTIYF. V gene TRBV12-3 or TRBV12-4 combines with J gene TRBJ1-3; D possibly corresponds to TRBD1 (6 bases). Deletions cut 6 bases from V and 0 bases from J, with 9 bases between. The CDR3 has 14 amino acids.

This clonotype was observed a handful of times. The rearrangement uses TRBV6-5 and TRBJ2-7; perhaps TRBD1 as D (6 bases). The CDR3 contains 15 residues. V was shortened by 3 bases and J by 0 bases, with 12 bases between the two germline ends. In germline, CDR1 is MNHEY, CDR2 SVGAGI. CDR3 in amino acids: CASSYKQGPSYEQYF. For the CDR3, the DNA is TGTGCCAGCAGTTATAAGCAGGGGCCCTCCTACGAGCAGTACTTC.

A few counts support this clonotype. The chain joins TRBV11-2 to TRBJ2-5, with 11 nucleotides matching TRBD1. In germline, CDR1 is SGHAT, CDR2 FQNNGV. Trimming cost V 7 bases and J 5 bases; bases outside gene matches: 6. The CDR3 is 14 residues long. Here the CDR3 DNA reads TGTGCCAGCACAGGACAGGGGGCCGGGGAGACCCAGTACTTC. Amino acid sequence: CASTGQGAGETQYF.

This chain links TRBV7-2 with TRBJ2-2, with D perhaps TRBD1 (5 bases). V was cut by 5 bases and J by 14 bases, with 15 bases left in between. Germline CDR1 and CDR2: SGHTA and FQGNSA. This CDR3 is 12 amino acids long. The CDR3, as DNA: TGTGCCAGCAGCCCGACAGCCCAGAACCTGTTTTTT. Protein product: CASSPTAQNLFF.

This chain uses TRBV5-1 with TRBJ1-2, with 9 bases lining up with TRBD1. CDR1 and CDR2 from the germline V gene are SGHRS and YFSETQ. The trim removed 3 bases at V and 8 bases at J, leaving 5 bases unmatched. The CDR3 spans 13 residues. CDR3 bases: TGCGCCAGCAGCTGGGGGACAGGGCAAGGCTACACCTTC. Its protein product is CASSWGTGQGYTF.

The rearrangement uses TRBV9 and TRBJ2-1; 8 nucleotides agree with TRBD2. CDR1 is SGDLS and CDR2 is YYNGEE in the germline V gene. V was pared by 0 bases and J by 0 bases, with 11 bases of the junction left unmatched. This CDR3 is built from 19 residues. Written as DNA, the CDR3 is TGTGCCAGCAGCGTAGCTTCAGCGGGGGTCACGAGCTCCTACAATGAGCAGTTCTTC. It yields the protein CASSVASAGVTSSYNEQFF.

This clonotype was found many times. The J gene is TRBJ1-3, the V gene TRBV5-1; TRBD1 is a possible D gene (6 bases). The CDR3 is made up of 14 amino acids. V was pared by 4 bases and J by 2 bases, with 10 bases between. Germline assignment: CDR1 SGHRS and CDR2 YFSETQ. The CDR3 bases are TGCGCCAGCAGCCTGACAGGAGCTGGAAACACCATATATTTT. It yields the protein CASSLTGAGNTIYF.

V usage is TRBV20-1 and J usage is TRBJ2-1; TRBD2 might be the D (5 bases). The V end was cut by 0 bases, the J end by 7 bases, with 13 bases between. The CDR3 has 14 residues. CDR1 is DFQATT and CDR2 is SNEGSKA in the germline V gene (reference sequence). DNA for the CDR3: TGCAGTGCTAGAGATGGAAGCACGGGGAATGAGCAGTTCTTC. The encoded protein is CSARDGSTGNEQFF.

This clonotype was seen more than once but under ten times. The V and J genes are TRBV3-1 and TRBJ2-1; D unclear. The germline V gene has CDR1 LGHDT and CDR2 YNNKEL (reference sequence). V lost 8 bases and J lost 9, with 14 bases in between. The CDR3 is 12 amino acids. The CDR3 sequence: CASGSWAAEQFF. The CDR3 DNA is TGTGCCAGCGGCAGTTGGGCCGCTGAGCAGTTCTTC.

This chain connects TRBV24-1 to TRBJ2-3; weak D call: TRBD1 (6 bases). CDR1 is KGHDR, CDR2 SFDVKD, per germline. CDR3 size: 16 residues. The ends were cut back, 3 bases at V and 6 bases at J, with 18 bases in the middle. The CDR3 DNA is TGTGCCACCAGTGATGACAGGTCCACCGGAAAGGATACGCAGTATTTT. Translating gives CATSDDRSTGKDTQYF.

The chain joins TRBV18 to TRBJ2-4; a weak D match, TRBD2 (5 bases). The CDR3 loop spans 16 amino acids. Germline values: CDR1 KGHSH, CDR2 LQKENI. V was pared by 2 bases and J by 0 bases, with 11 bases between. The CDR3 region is CASSPIGLLAKNIQYF. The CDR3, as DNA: TGTGCCAGCTCACCAATAGGACTGCTAGCCAAAAACATTCAGTACTTC.

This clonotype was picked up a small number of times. The CDR3, as DNA: TGCAGCGTTCCAGGGTTCCCCTACAATGAGCAGTTCTTC. It encodes CSVPGFPYNEQFF. This chain connects TRBV29-1 to TRBJ2-1; a possible D gene is TRBD1 (5 bases). The CDR3 runs 13 residues. The ends were cut back, 5 bases at V and 2 bases at J, with 10 bases in the middle. Germline assignment: CDR1 SQVTM and CDR2 ANQGSEA.

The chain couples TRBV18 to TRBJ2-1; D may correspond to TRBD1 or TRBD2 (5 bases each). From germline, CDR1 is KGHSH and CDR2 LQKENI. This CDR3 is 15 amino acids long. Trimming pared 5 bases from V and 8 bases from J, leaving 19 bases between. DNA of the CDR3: TGTGCCAGCTCAGAAATGACCCGGGGCCGTGATGAGCAGTTCTTC. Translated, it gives CASSEMTRGRDEQFF.

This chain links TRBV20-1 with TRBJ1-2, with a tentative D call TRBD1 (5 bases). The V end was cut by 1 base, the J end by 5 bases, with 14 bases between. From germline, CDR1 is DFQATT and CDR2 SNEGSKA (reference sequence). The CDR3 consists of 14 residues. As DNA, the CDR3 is TGCAGTGCTAGAGTTTCAACAGGACTATATGGCTACACCTTC. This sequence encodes CSARVSTGLYGYTF.

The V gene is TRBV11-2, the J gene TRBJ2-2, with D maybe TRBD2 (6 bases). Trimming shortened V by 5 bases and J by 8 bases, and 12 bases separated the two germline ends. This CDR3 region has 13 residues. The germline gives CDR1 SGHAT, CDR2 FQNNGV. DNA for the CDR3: TGTGCCAGCAGCATCGGGGGTTTGGGGGAGCTGTTTTTT. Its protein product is CASSIGGLGELFF.

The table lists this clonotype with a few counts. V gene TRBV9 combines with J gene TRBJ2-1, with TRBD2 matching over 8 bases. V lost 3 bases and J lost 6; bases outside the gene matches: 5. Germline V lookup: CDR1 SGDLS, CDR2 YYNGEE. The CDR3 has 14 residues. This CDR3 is CASSAGSGANEQFF. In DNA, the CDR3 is TGTGCCAGCAGCGCCGGTAGCGGGGCCAATGAGCAGTTCTTC.

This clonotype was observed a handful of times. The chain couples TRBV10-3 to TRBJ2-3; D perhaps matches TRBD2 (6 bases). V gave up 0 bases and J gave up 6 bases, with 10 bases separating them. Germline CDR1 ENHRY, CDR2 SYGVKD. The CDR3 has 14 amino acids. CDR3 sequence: CAISESGGMDTQYF. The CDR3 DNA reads TGTGCCATCAGTGAGTCTGGCGGGATGGATACGCAGTATTTT.

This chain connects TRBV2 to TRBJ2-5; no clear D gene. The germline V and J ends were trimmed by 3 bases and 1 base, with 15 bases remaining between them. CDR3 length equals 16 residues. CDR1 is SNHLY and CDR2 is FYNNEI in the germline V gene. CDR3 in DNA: TGTGCCAGCAGTGATAGTCTTTGGCGGTCCCAAGAGACCCAGTACTTC. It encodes CASSDSLWRSQETQYF. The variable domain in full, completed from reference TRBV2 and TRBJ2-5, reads EPEVTQTPSHQVTQMGQEVILRCVPISNHLYFYWYRQILGQKVEFLVSFYNNEISEKSEIFDDQFSVERPDGSNFTLKIRSTKLEDSAMYFCASSDSLWRSQETQYFGPGTRLLVL.

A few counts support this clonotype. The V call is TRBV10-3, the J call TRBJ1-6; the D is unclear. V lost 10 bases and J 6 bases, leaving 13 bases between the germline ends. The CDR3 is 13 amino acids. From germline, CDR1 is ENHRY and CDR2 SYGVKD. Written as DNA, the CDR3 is TGTGCCACCGGAGCGGCAATTAATTCACCCCTCCACTTT. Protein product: CATGAAINSPLHF.

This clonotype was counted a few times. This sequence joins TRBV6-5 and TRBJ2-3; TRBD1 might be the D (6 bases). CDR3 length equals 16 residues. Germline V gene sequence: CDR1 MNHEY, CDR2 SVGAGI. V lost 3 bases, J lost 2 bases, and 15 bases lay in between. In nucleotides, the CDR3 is TGTGCCAGCAGTTATAATCTACAGGGTTTCACAGATACGCAGTATTTT. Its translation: CASSYNLQGFTDTQYF.

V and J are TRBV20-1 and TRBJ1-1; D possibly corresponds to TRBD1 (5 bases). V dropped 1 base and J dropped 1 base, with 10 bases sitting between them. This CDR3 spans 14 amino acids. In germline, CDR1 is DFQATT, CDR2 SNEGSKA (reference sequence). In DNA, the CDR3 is TGCAGTGCTAGAGCCAAGGGGCCGAACACTGAAGCTTTCTTT. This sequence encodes CSARAKGPNTEAFF.

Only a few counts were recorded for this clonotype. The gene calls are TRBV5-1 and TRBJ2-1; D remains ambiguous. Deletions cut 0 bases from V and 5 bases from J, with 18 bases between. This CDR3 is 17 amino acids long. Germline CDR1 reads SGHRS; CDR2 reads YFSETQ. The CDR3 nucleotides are TGCGCCAGCAGCTTGGCCAAGTTCGAAAACCCTAACAATGAGCAGTTCTTC. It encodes CASSLAKFENPNNEQFF.

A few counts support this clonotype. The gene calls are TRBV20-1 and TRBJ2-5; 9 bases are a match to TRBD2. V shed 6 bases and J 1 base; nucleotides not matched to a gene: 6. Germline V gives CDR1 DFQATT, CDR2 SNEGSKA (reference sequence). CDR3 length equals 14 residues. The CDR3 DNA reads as TGCAGTGCCCGACTAGCGGCCGCCCAAGAGACCCAGTACTTC. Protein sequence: CSARLAAAQETQYF.

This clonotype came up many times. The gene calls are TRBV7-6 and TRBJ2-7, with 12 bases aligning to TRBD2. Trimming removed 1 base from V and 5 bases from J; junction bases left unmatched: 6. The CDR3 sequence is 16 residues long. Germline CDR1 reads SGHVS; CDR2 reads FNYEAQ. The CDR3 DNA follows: TGTGCCAGCAGCTTAGAATCTAGCGGGGGGGCTAACGAGCAGTACTTC. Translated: CASSLESSGGANEQYF.

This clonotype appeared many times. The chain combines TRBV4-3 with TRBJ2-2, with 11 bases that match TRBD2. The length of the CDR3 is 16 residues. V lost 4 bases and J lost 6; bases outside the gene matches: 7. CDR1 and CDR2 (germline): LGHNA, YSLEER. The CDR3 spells CASSPHSTSGAGELFF. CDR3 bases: TGCGCCAGCAGCCCTCATTCGACTAGCGGGGCCGGGGAGCTGTTTTTT.

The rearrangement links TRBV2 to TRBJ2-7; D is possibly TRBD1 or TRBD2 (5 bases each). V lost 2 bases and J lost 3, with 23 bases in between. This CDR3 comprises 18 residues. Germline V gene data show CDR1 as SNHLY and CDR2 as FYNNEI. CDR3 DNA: TGTGCCAGCAGTGAAAGGGGTCGATTTCGGGGTCGAAGCTACGAGCAGTACTTC. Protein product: CASSERGRFRGRSYEQYF. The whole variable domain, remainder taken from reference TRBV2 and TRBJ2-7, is EPEVTQTPSHQVTQMGQEVILRCVPISNHLYFYWYRQILGQKVEFLVSFYNNEISEKSEIFDDQFSVERPDGSNFTLKIRSTKLEDSAMYFCASSERGRFRGRSYEQYFGPGTRLTVT.

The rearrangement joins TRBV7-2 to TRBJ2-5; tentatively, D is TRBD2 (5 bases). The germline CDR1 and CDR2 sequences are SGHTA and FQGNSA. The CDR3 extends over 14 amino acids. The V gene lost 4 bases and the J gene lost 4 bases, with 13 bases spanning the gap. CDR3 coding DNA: TGTGCCAGCAGCTCCGATAGTAGCGTAGAGACCCAGTACTTC. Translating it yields CASSSDSSVETQYF.

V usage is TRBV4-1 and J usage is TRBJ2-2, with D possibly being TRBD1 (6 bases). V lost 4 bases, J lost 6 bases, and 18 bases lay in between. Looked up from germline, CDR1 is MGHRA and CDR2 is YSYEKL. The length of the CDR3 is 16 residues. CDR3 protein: CASSLTFRGVAGELFF. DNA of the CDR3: TGCGCCAGCAGCCTAACCTTCAGGGGAGTCGCCGGGGAGCTGTTTTTT.